The source of this T cell receptor beta chain is a study of T-cell memory formation after mild COVID-19 (dated by TCRdb to about 2021). General notes on the study: TCR sequence clusters from the two donors were largely donor specific. Two young, previously healthy adult volunteers, one female and one male, were included in the cohort. In a couple of donors, T-cell clones that expanded and contracted after mild COVID-19 were tracked by sequencing TCRalpha and TCRbeta repertoires over time.

From V the trimming removes 7 bases and from J it removes 0 bases, while the gene matches leave 5 bases of the junction unaccounted for. From cysteine to phenylalanine, the CDR3 is 14 amino acids long. CDR3 DNA is the only sequence kept; it has 42 bases, read in frame from the first base. Based on the germline V gene, the CDR1 and CDR2 sequences are SGDLS and YYNGEE. PBMCs were isolated by Ficoll-Paque density gradient centrifugation. These reads were obtained on an Illumina NovaSeq 6000. TCRalpha and TCRbeta cDNA libraries were constructed by 5'RACE with constant-segment primers, with sample barcodes and unique molecular identifiers being introduced. RNA was extracted from every sample with Trizol reagent. Libraries were amplified in two PCR steps, with a second sample barcode and Illumina TruSeq adapters added in the second step. Libraries were sequenced on an Illumina NovaSeq with 2 x 150 bp paired-end reads. As for the original processing: Demultiplexing of reads and collapsing into UMI-guided consensus sequences were performed with migec v1.2.7. With mixcr v2.1.11, UMI consensuses were aligned to TRA and TRB V and J templates and assembled into clonotypes. A clonotype was counted as expanded or contracted only if both edgeR and NoisET called the change significant, with noise models trained on biological replicates. For edgeR calls, a false discovery rate-adjusted p below 0.01 and a log2 fold-change threshold of 1 were applied. PCA with hierarchical clustering of max-normalized trajectories of the 1000 most abundant clonotypes was used as exploratory dynamics analysis. Separately sequenced CD4+ and CD8+ repertoires were used to assign the CD4 or CD8 phenotype of responding clones. TCRdb trimmed public reads at Q25 via fastp, called clones via MiXCR and kept in-frame beta chains. Merged by CDR3 protein, the rows form single entries marked with the most common genes and DNA. TCRdb, not the authors, supplied the V and J calls. Counted in this sample were approximately 190,000 distinct CDR3 sequences; 15% to 20% of them appeared once. The leading ten clones occupy roughly 2.4% of the sample.

This clonotype was detected a few times. What this receptor recognizes is not known. No quality values exist for individual bases; no much larger clone is one base distant. Overall study outcomes, separate from this receptor: Clones contracting from day 15 to 85 had balanced CD4/CD8 phenotypes, while a second wave expanding from day 15 to 37 was biased towards CD4+. Contracting CD4+ clones appeared mostly in the CM and EM memory subsets, whereas CD8+ clones were enriched in EMRA. The detection of some responding clones in pre-infection memory suggests that pre-existing cross-reactive memory T cells joined the SARS-CoV-2 response. SARS-CoV-2 specificity of the second-wave clones peaking on day 37 was not confirmed. Only a couple of mild cases were covered by the study, and larger cohorts that include severe cases with pre-infection samples were considered necessary.

This chain is built from TRBV9 and TRBJ2-3; 7 middle bases align to TRBD1. The specimen was PBMCs or a T cell subset sorted from them (not recorded which). The sequence was obtained from an adult woman who had mild COVID-19 (a few samples of this study predate the infection). The sample titles of this study are shuffled in the database, so cell type and time point are left out; the donor was told from shared clones. The bases read TGTGCCAGCCAAAGGGGGCGTAGCACAGATACGCAGTATTTT. Its product reads: CASQRGRSTDTQYF.